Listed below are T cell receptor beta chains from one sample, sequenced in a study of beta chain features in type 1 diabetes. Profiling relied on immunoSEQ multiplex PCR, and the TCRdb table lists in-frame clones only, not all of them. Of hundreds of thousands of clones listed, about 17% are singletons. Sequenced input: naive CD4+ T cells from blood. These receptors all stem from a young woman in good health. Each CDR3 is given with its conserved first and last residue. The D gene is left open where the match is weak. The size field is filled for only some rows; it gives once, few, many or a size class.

cdr3_nt: TGTGCCAGCAGCCAAGCGGCATTGGCTAGCGGGAATCAAGAGACCCAGTACTTC
cdr3_aa: CASSQAALASGNQETQYF
j_call: TRBJ2-5
clone_size: few
d_call: TRBD2
v_call: TRBV4-2

cdr3_nt: TGTGCCAGCAGCGTAGGTTCGGGGTTTGCAGATACGCAGTATTTT
cdr3_aa: CASSVGSGFADTQYF
j_call: TRBJ2-3
clone_size: NA
d_call: NA
v_call: TRBV9

cdr3_nt: TGCGCCAGCAGCCAACTAGCGGGAGTTCGTAACGAGCAGTACTTC
cdr3_aa: CASSQLAGVRNEQYF
j_call: TRBJ2-7
clone_size: NA
d_call: TRBD2
v_call: TRBV5-1

cdr3_nt: TGTGCCAGCAGCCTCCACTACGAGCAGTACTTC
cdr3_aa: CASSLHYEQYF
j_call: TRBJ2-7
clone_size: few
d_call: NA
v_call: TRBV2

cdr3_nt: TGTGCCAGCTCACCGGGACAGACCGCAGCCTATGGCTACACCTTC
cdr3_aa: CASSPGQTAAYGYTF
j_call: TRBJ1-2
clone_size: few
d_call: TRBD1
v_call: TRBV18

cdr3_nt: TGTGCCAGCAGTCCTTTGAGTACGCAGTGGTACGAGCAGTACTTC
cdr3_aa: CASSPLSTQWYEQYF
j_call: TRBJ2-7
clone_size: few
d_call: NA
v_call: TRBV27

cdr3_nt: TGTGCCAGCAGCTTAGGCACAGGGGGCGTGGAGACCCAGTACTTC
cdr3_aa: CASSLGTGGVETQYF
j_call: TRBJ2-5
clone_size: NA
d_call: TRBD1
v_call: TRBV11-3

cdr3_nt: TGTGCCAGCACGAAGGTGGGGGGCCCTGCGAGCTCCTACAATGAGCAGTTCTTC
cdr3_aa: CASTKVGGPASSYNEQFF
j_call: TRBJ2-1
clone_size: few
d_call: NA
v_call: TRBV7-2

cdr3_nt: TGTGCCAGCAGCATGGGGGCTTTTGGCACAGATACGCAGTATTTT
cdr3_aa: CASSMGAFGTDTQYF
j_call: TRBJ2-3
clone_size: NA
d_call: NA
v_call: TRBV27

cdr3_nt: TGTGCCAGCAGCGATAGCGGGAGTCGGACAGATACGCAGTATTTT
cdr3_aa: CASSDSGSRTDTQYF
j_call: TRBJ2-3
clone_size: NA
d_call: TRBD2
v_call: TRBV28

cdr3_nt: TGTGCCAGCAGCTTACAGTTAGCCAAAAACATTCAGTACTTC
cdr3_aa: CASSLQLAKNIQYF
j_call: TRBJ2-4
clone_size: few
d_call: NA
v_call: TRBV11-2

cdr3_nt: TGTGCCAGCAGCCTCAACCGCGAGCAGTACTTC
cdr3_aa: CASSLNREQYF
j_call: TRBJ2-7
clone_size: NA
d_call: NA
v_call: TRBV7-9

cdr3_nt: TGTGCCAGCAGCTTAGCGGGGAGGAACACCGGGGAGCTGTTTTTT
cdr3_aa: CASSLAGRNTGELFF
j_call: TRBJ2-2
clone_size: few
d_call: NA
v_call: TRBV7-9

cdr3_nt: TGTGCCAGCAGTTTATCCCAGGTGGACACTGAAGCTTTCTTT
cdr3_aa: CASSLSQVDTEAFF
j_call: TRBJ1-1
clone_size: few
d_call: NA
v_call: TRBV28

cdr3_nt: TGCGCCAGCAGCCACAGACAGATTACTAGCACAGATACGCAGTATTTT
cdr3_aa: CASSHRQITSTDTQYF
j_call: TRBJ2-3
clone_size: NA
d_call: NA
v_call: TRBV4-1

cdr3_nt: TGTGCCAGCACCCCTGGGAGGCTCGCTGAAGCTTTCTTT
cdr3_aa: CASTPGRLAEAFF
j_call: TRBJ1-1
clone_size: NA
d_call: NA
v_call: TRBV2

cdr3_nt: TGTGCCTGGATGAACCGGGCGGGTAGGACGAACACTGAAGCTTTCTTT
cdr3_aa: CAWMNRAGRTNTEAFF
j_call: TRBJ1-1
clone_size: NA
d_call: NA
v_call: TRBV30

cdr3_nt: TGTGCCAGCAGCTCCCAGAATGAGCAGTTCTTC
cdr3_aa: CASSSQNEQFF
j_call: TRBJ2-1
clone_size: few
d_call: NA
v_call: TRBV7-9

cdr3_nt: TGTGCCAGCAGTCCACAACCCGGCGTAGCGGGAGGGGGCTCCTACAATGAGCAGTTCTTC
cdr3_aa: CASSPQPGVAGGGSYNEQFF
j_call: TRBJ2-1
clone_size: NA
d_call: TRBD2
v_call: TRBV28

cdr3_nt: TGTGCCAGCAGTCGCACCCCGCAGGGAATCACAGATACGCAGTATTTT
cdr3_aa: CASSRTPQGITDTQYF
j_call: TRBJ2-3
clone_size: few
d_call: NA
v_call: TRBV28

cdr3_nt: TGTGCCAGCAGCTTAGTTACTAGCGGGAGGGTAAAATTGGTGCAGTATTTT
cdr3_aa: CASSLVTSGRVKLVQYF
j_call: TRBJ2-3
clone_size: NA
d_call: TRBD2
v_call: TRBV7-2

cdr3_nt: TGCGCCAGCAGCCAATCCACGACCTGGAGGGATTCCGGGGAGCTGTTTTTT
cdr3_aa: CASSQSTTWRDSGELFF
j_call: TRBJ2-2
clone_size: once
d_call: NA
v_call: TRBV5-1

cdr3_nt: TGTGCCAGCAGCTTGTGGGGCGGACAAGAGACCCAGTACTTC
cdr3_aa: CASSLWGGQETQYF
j_call: TRBJ2-5
clone_size: few
d_call: NA
v_call: TRBV7-2

cdr3_nt: TGTGCCAGTAGTATGCAGGGGGCGAGCGGGGAGCTGTTTTTT
cdr3_aa: CASSMQGASGELFF
j_call: TRBJ2-2
clone_size: few
d_call: TRBD1
v_call: TRBV19

cdr3_nt: TGTGCCAGCAGCTTAGGCGGGGTTAGCTGGTACGAGCAGTACTTC
cdr3_aa: CASSLGGVSWYEQYF
j_call: TRBJ2-7
clone_size: NA
d_call: NA
v_call: TRBV7-9

cdr3_nt: TGTGCCAGCAGTTCTACCGGGACAGGGCGAGAGACCCAGTACTTC
cdr3_aa: CASSSTGTGRETQYF
j_call: TRBJ2-5
clone_size: few
d_call: TRBD1
v_call: TRBV6-5

cdr3_nt: TGTGCCAGCAGGCCGGGACCCACGGATGAGCAGTTCTTC
cdr3_aa: CASRPGPTDEQFF
j_call: TRBJ2-1
clone_size: once
d_call: NA
v_call: TRBV27

cdr3_nt: TGTGCCAGCAGTTACGGTCGGTACTACACCGGGGAGCTGTTTTTT
cdr3_aa: CASSYGRYYTGELFF
j_call: TRBJ2-2
clone_size: NA
d_call: NA
v_call: TRBV6-6

cdr3_nt: TGTGCCAGCAGTGTTAGCGGGAGTTACGAGCAGTACTTC
cdr3_aa: CASSVSGSYEQYF
j_call: TRBJ2-7
clone_size: few
d_call: TRBD2
v_call: TRBV2

cdr3_nt: TGCGCCAGCAGCTTGGTGATTCCCTACGAGCAGTACTTC
cdr3_aa: CASSLVIPYEQYF
j_call: TRBJ2-7
clone_size: few
d_call: NA
v_call: TRBV5-1

cdr3_nt: TGTGCCAGTAGTCCACATGGGCCCGGAGGGAAGAACGAGCAGTACTTC
cdr3_aa: CASSPHGPGGKNEQYF
j_call: TRBJ2-7
clone_size: few
d_call: NA
v_call: TRBV19

cdr3_nt: TGTGCCACCAGCAGAGCGGGTCCCTCTGGAAACACCATATATTTT
cdr3_aa: CATSRAGPSGNTIYF
j_call: TRBJ1-3
clone_size: few
d_call: NA
v_call: TRBV15

cdr3_nt: TGTGCCAGCAGCTTAGAATCAGGGCGGCGTATAGAGACCCAGTACTTC
cdr3_aa: CASSLESGRRIETQYF
j_call: TRBJ2-5
clone_size: few
d_call: NA
v_call: TRBV13

cdr3_nt: TGTGCCGGCACGGGGAGCTCTGGAAACACCATATATTTT
cdr3_aa: CAGTGSSGNTIYF
j_call: TRBJ1-3
clone_size: NA
d_call: NA
v_call: TRBV25-1

cdr3_nt: TGTGCCAGCAGTCAAACCACCTACGAGCAGTACTTC
cdr3_aa: CASSQTTYEQYF
j_call: TRBJ2-7
clone_size: few
d_call: NA
v_call: TRBV28

cdr3_nt: TGCGCCAGCAGCCTATATGGGACAGGTGGGAACACTGAAGCTTTCTTT
cdr3_aa: CASSLYGTGGNTEAFF
j_call: TRBJ1-1
clone_size: NA
d_call: TRBD1
v_call: TRBV5-1